This TCR beta chain was observed in a study of control samples from healthy donors and cancer patients. Assay used: immunoSEQ multiplex PCR; TCRdb lists only in-frame clones, some missing. The table records fewer than 200,000 clones, 93% of them present only once. Specimen: blood. The source of this sequence is a woman aged 60-75 years in good health.

As DNA, the CDR3 is TGTGCCAGCAGTCAAATAGCGGGGGCTTCAGATACGCAGTATTTT. This translates into CASSQIAGASDTQYF. This chain uses TRBV27 with TRBJ2-3; 9 bases align to TRBD2. The J segment lost 4 bases and the V segment lost 5 bases, leaving 7 bases of the junction unmatched. Germline V lookup: CDR1 MNHEY, CDR2 SMNVEV (reference sequence). This CDR3 comprises 15 residues.